This T cell receptor (beta chain) was captured in a study of blood T cell repertoires in COVID-19. Trimming left V 2 bases short and J 3 bases short, with 7 bases between. The CDR3 length is 14 residues. The germline V gene encodes CDR1 KGHSH and CDR2 LQKENI. Assay: immunoSEQ multiplex PCR; the TCRdb copy retains only in-frame clones and omits some. The sample lists a few hundred thousand clones, about 84% occurring once. The sequencing input was peripheral blood. The chain employs TRBV18 and TRBJ2-2; maybe TRBD1 (5 bases). The source of this sequence is a man aged 80 or over with acute or convalescent COVID-19. The CDR3 sequence: CASSPRQYTGELFF. CDR3 nucleotide sequence: TGTGCCAGCTCACCAAGACAGTACACCGGGGAGCTGTTTTTT.